Shown below are 18 T cell receptor beta chains from a single sample sequenced in a study of T cells expressing NK-cell markers. TCRdb processed the 5' RACE reads again and assigns one entry to each CDR3 protein, with no DNA. The sample's table shows roughly 180,000 distinct CDR3 sequences. The sequenced material came from blood T cells: a sorted CD56 or NKG2C T cell subset, CD4+ or CD8+ T cells, or bulk PBMC T cells (not recorded which). The receptor set was obtained from a woman between 18 and 70 years old in good health.

This sequence joins TRBV12-3 or TRBV12-4 and TRBJ1-2; TCRdb lists TRBD1, though no DNA is available to test this call. The CDR3 length is 15 residues. The CDR3 region is CASKAGGGISYGYTF.

This chain uses TRBV15 with TRBJ2-1; the TCRdb call, TRBD1, lacks DNA for checking. CDR1 and CDR2 from the germline V gene are LNHNV and YYDKDF (reference sequence). There are 14 residues in the CDR3. The chain's CDR3 is CATRDRASRIEQFF.

V is TRBV5-1 and J is TRBJ2-1; there is no DNA to check the TCRdb D call of TRBD2. This CDR3 is built from 16 residues. From germline, CDR1 is SGHRS and CDR2 YFSETQ. CDR3 sequence reads: CASSLAALADTNEQFF.

The chain couples TRBV18 to TRBJ2-7. The CDR3 has 14 amino acids. From germline, CDR1 is KGHSH and CDR2 LQKENI. The CDR3 sequence: CASSETRFSYEQYF.

The V call is TRBV19, the J call TRBJ1-1; the TRBD1 assignment by TCRdb is unverifiable without DNA. The length of the CDR3 is 13 residues. Germline CDR1 and CDR2: LNHDA and SQIVND (reference sequence). Here the CDR3 reads CASSTGRGPEAFF.

This chain uses TRBV11-1 with TRBJ1-3; checking the TCRdb D call of TRBD1 is not possible without DNA. CDR1 is SGHAT and CDR2 is FQDESV in the germline V gene (reference sequence). This CDR3 region has 18 residues. Here the CDR3 reads CASSSLMGDSFSGNTIYF.

The CDR3 region is CASSYGGGGLAGNTDTQYF. This chain connects TRBV6-5 to TRBJ2-3; the D call of TRBD2 rests on TCRdb alone, since no DNA is present to check it. The CDR3 runs 19 residues. Germline CDR1 reads MNHEY; CDR2 reads SVGAGI.

The CDR3 spells CATSDYSNQPQHF. The V call is TRBV24-1, the J call TRBJ1-5. The V gene's germline CDR1 is KGHDR and CDR2 SFDVKD. The CDR3 is 13 amino acids.

The CDR3 loop reads CASRPAGTQETQYF. The rearrangement joins TRBV12-3 or TRBV12-4 to TRBJ2-5; the TCRdb call, TRBD1, lacks DNA for checking. The CDR3 is 14 residues long.

V usage is TRBV20-1 and J usage is TRBJ2-1; as DNA is missing, the TRBD2 call by TCRdb cannot be tested. The CDR3 covers 12 residues. In germline, CDR1 is DFQATT, CDR2 SNEGSKA (reference sequence). This CDR3 is CSARDTGPGQFF.

The CDR3 region is CSASPTGMNTEAFF. The rearrangement uses TRBV20-1 and TRBJ1-1; TCRdb indicates TRBD1, and absent DNA this call remains unverified. Germline V lookup: CDR1 DFQATT, CDR2 SNEGSKA (reference sequence). The CDR3 is 14 amino acids.

The chain employs TRBV20-1 and TRBJ2-1; no DNA is available, so the TRBD2 call from TCRdb remains unchecked. From germline, CDR1 is DFQATT and CDR2 SNEGSKA (reference sequence). The CDR3 runs to 18 residues. The CDR3 sequence is CSGPAPLLAADSYNEQFF.

CDR3: CSATGLLAKNIQYF. The rearrangement uses TRBV20-1 and TRBJ2-4. This CDR3 comprises 14 residues. Germline V gene data show CDR1 as DFQATT and CDR2 as SNEGSKA (reference sequence).

This chain links TRBV5-1 with TRBJ2-1; TCRdb gives TRBD2 as the D gene, but with no DNA this cannot be confirmed. Germline assignment: CDR1 SGHRS and CDR2 YFSETQ. The length of the CDR3 is 13 residues. The chain's CDR3 is CASSFGGRATPFF.

The genes are TRBV5-1 and TRBJ2-7; TCRdb outputs TRBD1, but without DNA this stays unchecked. CDR1 is SGHRS, CDR2 YFSETQ, per germline. The CDR3 is 16 amino acids. The CDR3 sequence: CASSPMGTGGRHEQYF.

The chain has TRBV2 and TRBJ1-6. CDR1 SNHLY and CDR2 FYNNEI come from the germline V gene. The CDR3 covers 14 residues. CDR3 sequence reads: CANRLTGRDSPLHF.

The gene calls are TRBV4-1 and TRBJ2-7. CDR1 and CDR2 (germline): MGHRA, YSYEKL. CDR3 size: 14 residues. CDR3 residues: CASSQDRTSYEQYF.

The chain joins TRBV11-1 to TRBJ1-4; no DNA is available, so the TRBD1 call from TCRdb remains unchecked. CDR1 is SGHAT, CDR2 FQDESV, per germline (reference sequence). The CDR3 has 15 amino acids. CDR3 loop: CASSLPGGTNEKLFF.